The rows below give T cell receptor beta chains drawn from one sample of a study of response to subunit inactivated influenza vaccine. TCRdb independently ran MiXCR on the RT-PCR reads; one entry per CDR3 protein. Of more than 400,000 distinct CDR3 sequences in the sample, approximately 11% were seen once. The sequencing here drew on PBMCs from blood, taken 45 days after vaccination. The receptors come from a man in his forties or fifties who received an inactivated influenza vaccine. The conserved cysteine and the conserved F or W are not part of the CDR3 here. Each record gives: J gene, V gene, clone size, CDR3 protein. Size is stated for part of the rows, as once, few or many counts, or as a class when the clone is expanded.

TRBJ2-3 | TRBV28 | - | ASRDRAKDTQY
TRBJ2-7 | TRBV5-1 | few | ASSGVDRGSHEQY
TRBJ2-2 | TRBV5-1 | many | ATSPGDTGELF
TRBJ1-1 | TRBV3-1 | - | ASSPGGQVTMNTEAF
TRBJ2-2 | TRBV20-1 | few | SADRLAGVSWVCTGELF
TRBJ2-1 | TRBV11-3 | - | ASSAGASGPYNEQF
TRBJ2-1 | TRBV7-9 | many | ASSPTSGGSYNEQF
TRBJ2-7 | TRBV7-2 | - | ASSPLWDSSYEQY
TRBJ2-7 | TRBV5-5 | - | ASSLHGTGGYEQY
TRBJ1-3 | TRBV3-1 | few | ASSQVTGSPGNTIY
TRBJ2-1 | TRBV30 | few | AWSVGSGYNEQF
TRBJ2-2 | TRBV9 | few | ASSPSPGPPGELF
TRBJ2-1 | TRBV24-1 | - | PTSDLRRESNEQF
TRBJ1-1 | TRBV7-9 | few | ASSLGTGLGTEAF
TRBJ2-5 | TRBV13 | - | ASSHRTGEETQY
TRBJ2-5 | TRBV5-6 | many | ASTLEGRAAETQY
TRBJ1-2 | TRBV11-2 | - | ASSLSVFQGYT
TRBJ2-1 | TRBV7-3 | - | ASSLMGDRYNEQF
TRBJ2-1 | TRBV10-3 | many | AISEYETYNEQF
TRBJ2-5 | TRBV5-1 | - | ASSMDRGQETQY
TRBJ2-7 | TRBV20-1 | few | SASKSGTFEQY
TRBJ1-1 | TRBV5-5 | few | ASSYYVNTGGTEAF
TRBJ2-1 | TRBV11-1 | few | ASSSPRTSLANYNEQF
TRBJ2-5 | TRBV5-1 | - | ASNTGTHQETQY
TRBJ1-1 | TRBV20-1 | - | SASTGSNTEAF
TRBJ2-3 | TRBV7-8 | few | ASSLHLGDTQY
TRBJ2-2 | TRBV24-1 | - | ATSDFSGTSGNTGELF
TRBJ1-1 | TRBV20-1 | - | SARGLQGNTEAF
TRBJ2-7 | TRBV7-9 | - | ASSLVTGVTYEQY
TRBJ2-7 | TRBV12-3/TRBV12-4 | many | ASSLRDRGEQY
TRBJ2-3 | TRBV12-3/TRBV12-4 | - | ASSGLTQY
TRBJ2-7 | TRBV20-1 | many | SATQRGGRYEQY
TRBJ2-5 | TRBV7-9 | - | ASSPRLAGGKETQY
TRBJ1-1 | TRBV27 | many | ASSLREDTEAF
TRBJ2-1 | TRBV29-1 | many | SVEEVGGSVLNEQF
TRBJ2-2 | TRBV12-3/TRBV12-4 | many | ASSLRGAGTGELF
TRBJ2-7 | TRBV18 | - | ASSPREGNEQY
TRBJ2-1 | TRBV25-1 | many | ASFLPETGLREQF
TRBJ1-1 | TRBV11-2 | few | ASSWGVNTEAF
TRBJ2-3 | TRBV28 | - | ASRGSGGNEADTQY
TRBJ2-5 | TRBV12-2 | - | ASRLAKGGHSSQETQY
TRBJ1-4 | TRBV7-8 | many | ASSLSSRVREKLF
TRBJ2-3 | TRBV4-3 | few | ASSQAGSTDTQY
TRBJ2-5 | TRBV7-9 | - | ASSSGLALGETQY
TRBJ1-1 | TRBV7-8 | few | ASSIDRAMNTEAF
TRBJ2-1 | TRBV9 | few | ASSATGRSYEQF
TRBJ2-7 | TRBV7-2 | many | ASSLSGGSYEQY
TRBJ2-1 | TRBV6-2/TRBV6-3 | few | ASRQGQGRLDEQF
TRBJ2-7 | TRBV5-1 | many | ASGQGYEQY